The clone carrying this T cell receptor (beta chain) was seen a single time. The antigen remains undetermined. Using immunoSEQ multiplex PCR, the repertoire was profiled, and TCRdb retains in-frame clones only, with some absent. This table has under 40,000 clones, 70% to 90% appearing once. These data belong to a study of T cells in localized non-small cell lung cancer. Study-wide results and caveats: In adjacent lung, a median roughly 62 of the top 100 tumor clones were found. Elevated circulating T cell density in blood was associated with longer overall survival. Measurement of T cell clonality placed uninvolved adjacent lung highest, above the level in tumor. Sequencing involved a lone tumor region, leaving heterogeneity possible.

The length of the CDR3 is 12 residues. Germline CDR1 and CDR2: MDHEN and SYDVKM. The V end lost 8 bases, the J end lost 7 bases, and 9 bases lay between the germline ends. The sequence derives from a male donor older than 55 with stage III lung adenocarcinoma. The chain employs TRBV28 and TRBJ1-6; D unresolved. The sequences come from peripheral blood, collected before any cancer treatment. CDR3 DNA: TGTGCCAGCGCTGCATTGAATTCACCCCTCCACTTT. It is translated as CASAALNSPLHF.